The present TCR beta chain was sequenced within a study of cytomegalovirus exposure and HLA in healthy donors. Study as a whole: Sequencing of about 179 million T cells in an earlier analysis found 90 million to 120 million unique TCR beta sequences.

PCR amplification relied on 60 Vbeta primers (plus 13 Jbeta primers). Only in-frame clones appear in the TCRdb table, and some are missing; sequencing was by immunoSEQ multiplex PCR. The table lists fewer than 95,000 clones, over 55% of them singletons. Though probably carrying unrecorded immune exposures, donors were nominally healthy at sampling. Broader study findings: Later analysis demonstrated an association between a missense DCLRE1C variant and TCR beta V- and J-gene trimming. The HLA-A and HLA-B alleles of most subjects were reportedly predicted accurately from TCR beta sequences.

This clone was picked up a small number of times. Its antigen is not identified. This receptor was taken from a woman aged 50 to 60 in good health and CMV-seropositive. Sequencing was done on a sample of PBMCs.

The CDR3 here is CASGFQVATNEKLFF. Written as DNA, the CDR3 is TGTGCCAGTGGTTTTCAGGTTGCAACTAATGAAAAACTGTTTTTT. The gene calls are TRBV6-5 and TRBJ1-4; D remains unclear. V was shortened by 9 bases and J by 0 bases, with 14 bases between the two germline ends. This CDR3 comprises 15 residues. Germline CDR1 reads MNHEY; CDR2 reads SVGAGI.